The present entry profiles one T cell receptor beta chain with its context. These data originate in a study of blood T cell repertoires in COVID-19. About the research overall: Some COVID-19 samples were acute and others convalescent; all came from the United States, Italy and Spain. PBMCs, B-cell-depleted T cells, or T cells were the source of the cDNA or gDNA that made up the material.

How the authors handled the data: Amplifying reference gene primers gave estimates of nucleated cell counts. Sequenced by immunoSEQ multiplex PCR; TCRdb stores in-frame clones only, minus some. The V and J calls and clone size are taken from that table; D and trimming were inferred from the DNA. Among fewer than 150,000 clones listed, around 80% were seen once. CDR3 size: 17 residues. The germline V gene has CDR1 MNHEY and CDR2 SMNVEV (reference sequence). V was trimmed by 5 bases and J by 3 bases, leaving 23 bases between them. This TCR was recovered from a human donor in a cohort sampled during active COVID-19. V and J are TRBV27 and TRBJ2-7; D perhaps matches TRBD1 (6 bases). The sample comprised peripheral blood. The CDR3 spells CASSPERTDRIRYEQYF. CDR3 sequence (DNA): TGTGCCAGCAGTCCGGAACGCACCGACAGGATCCGCTACGAGCAGTACTTC.